This T cell receptor (beta chain) is drawn from a study of cytomegalovirus exposure and HLA in healthy donors (dated by TCRdb to the late 2010s). Regarding the study in general: A later analysis indicated that the roughly 120 validation repertoires were generated on the platform also employed for the 670 or so repertoires of the first cohort. The aim of the study was to test whether cataloging public T cell receptors could identify signatures of past pathogen exposure. Along with the approximately 650-subject first cohort, a separate validation cohort of some 130 different subjects was used. To predict cytomegalovirus infection status, the study combined high-throughput TCR immunosequencing, statistical association of individual TCRs with disease status, and machine learning. The paper's findings and limits, for the study overall: The authors suggested that the approach could potentially be generalized to other disease states and immunological phenotypes. In both the original and validation cohorts, the classifier was reported to diagnose cytomegalovirus status with high specificity and sensitivity. All 120 or so repertoires were used to score co-occurrence in the validation cohort in a later analysis, because that analysis had no HLA typing for the cohort. Of the cluster scores, 85% to 95% were above 0 in a later analysis, which found that TCRs clustered in the first cohort also tended to co-occur in the roughly 130 validation repertoires. While some public TCRs were present in many individuals, most TCR sequences turned up only very rarely across donors. In vitro tests confirmed that a few of the cytomegalovirus-associated TCR beta chains recognize cytomegalovirus antigens. The study gave a list of 150 to 200 TCR beta chains associated with cytomegalovirus.

As to this clone: It has no known antigen specificity. No base qualities exist here, and no much larger clone lies one base off it.

The donors belonged to the validation cohort of about 120 subjects, which was separate from the approximately 680-subject first cohort. Library generation was performed with the immunoSEQ multiplex PCR assay. Per the source publication's procedure: To diagnose cytomegalovirus status from the catalog of TCR beta chain sequences, a statistical classification framework was built. The table comes from immuneACCESS by way of TCRdb, which keeps in-frame sequences with V and J called. Part of the clones is missing from these tables; in studies checked, under half for an unresolved V gene and the rest for unknown reasons. Clone size and V and J calls were adopted from that table, with D and trimming inferred from the DNA. The sample contains over 200,000 clones, around 89% of them found a single time. The ten top clones hold approximately 0.34% of the sample. The clonotype comes from a woman in her late teens or twenties in good health and CMV-seronegative. The sample taken for sequencing was PBMCs.

The CDR3 region has the sequence CASSQDPQGAYGYTF. The DNA reads as follows: TGCGCCAGCAGCCAAGATCCCCAGGGTGCCTATGGCTACACCTTC. The chain employs TRBV4-3 and TRBJ1-2; tentative D gene TRBD1, with 5 bases matching. From a lookup of the germline V gene, CDR1 and CDR2 are LGHNA and YSLEER. V was cut back by 0 bases and J by 4 bases, leaving a gap of 12 bases between them. The CDR3 contains 15 residues, cysteine and phenylalanine counted. Only the CDR3 portion is preserved as DNA: 45 bases, with reading frame beginning at the first base.